This T cell receptor beta chain was obtained from a study of low-dose radiotherapy and immunotherapy resistance in tumors. Looking at the study overall: A total of 6.5 Gy was given to Cohort 1 as 0.5 Gy per fraction every 2 weeks. With 1 Gy per fraction every two weeks, Cohort 2 accumulated 13 Gy across 26 weeks.

The germline CDR1 and CDR2 sequences are MGHRA and YSYEKL. The CDR3 is made up of 14 amino acids. The J segment lost 6 bases and the V segment lost 3 bases, leaving 5 bases of the junction unmatched. Priming of first-strand cDNA relied on TRAV- and TRBV-specific primers (covering alpha and beta chains). PCR amplification of the TCRs was performed with Phusion for 20 to 25 PCR cycles, and it relied on a constant-region primer together with a V-primer adapter. TCRdb passed the reads through MiXCR, listing each CDR3 protein once. Among under 95,000 distinct CDR3 sequences listed, around a sixth were seen once. Many counts were recorded for this clonotype. Time point in this sample: after trial treatment. As for treatment: LDRT plus nivolumab, ipilimumab, low-dose cyclophosphamide and aspirin (RACIN trial). The presence of advanced solid tumors lacking tumor-infiltrating lymphocytes characterized eligible patients.

The material was PBMCs, obtained after low-dose radiotherapy plus immunotherapy. This rearrangement joins TRBV4-1 to TRBJ2-5, with 9 nucleotides matching TRBD1. The clonotype was recovered from a male donor with prostate cancer. The CDR3 protein is CASSQGQGRQTQYF. In nucleotides, the CDR3 is TGCGCCAGCAGCCAGGGACAGGGCCGGCAGACCCAGTACTTC.